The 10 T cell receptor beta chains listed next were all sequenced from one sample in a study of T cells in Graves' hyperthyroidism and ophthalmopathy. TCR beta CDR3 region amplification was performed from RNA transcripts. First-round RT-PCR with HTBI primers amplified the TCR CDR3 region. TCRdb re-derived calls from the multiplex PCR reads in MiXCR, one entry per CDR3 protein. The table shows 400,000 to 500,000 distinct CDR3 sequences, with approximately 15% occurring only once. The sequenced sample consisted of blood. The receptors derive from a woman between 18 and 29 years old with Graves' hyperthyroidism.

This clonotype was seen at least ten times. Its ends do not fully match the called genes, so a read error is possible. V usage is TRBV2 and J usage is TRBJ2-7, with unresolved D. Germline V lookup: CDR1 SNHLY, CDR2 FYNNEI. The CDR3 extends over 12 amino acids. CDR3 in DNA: TGTGCCAGCAGTGGGGAAATGAGTGGTCGGGACTTC. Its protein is CASSGEMSGRDF. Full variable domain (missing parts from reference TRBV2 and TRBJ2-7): EPEVTQTPSHQVTQMGQEVILRCVPISNHLYFYWYRQILGQKVEFLVSFYNNEISEKSEIFDDQFSVERPDGSNFTLKIRSTKLEDSAMYFCASSGEMSGRDFGPGTRLTVT.

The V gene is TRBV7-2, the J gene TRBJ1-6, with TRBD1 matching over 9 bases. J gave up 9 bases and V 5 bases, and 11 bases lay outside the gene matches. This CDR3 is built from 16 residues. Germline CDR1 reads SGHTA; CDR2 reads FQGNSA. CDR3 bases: TGTGCCAGCAGCCCCTATGGACAGGGGAGTAGTTCACCCCTCCACTTT. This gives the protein CASSPYGQGSSSPLHF.

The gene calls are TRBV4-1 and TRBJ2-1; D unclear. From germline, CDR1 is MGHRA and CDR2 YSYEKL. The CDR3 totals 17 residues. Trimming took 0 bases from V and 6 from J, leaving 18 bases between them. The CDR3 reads CASSQDPLLMMGNEQFF. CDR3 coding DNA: TGCGCCAGCAGCCAAGATCCATTACTTATGATGGGCAATGAGCAGTTCTTC.

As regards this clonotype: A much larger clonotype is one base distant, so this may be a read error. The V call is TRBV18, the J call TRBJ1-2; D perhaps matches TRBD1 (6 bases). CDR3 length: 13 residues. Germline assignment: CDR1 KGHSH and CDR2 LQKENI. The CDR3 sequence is CASSPRDNYGHTF. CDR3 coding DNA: TGTGCCAGCTCACCGCGGGACAACTATGGCCACACCTTC.

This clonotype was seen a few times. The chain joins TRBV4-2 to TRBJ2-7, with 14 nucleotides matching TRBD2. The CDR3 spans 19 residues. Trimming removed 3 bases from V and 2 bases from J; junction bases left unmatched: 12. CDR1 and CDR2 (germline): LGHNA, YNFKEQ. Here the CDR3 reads CASSHFLGTSGSRPYEQYF. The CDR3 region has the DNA TGTGCCAGCAGCCATTTCCTAGGGACTAGCGGGAGCCGGCCCTACGAGCAGTACTTC.

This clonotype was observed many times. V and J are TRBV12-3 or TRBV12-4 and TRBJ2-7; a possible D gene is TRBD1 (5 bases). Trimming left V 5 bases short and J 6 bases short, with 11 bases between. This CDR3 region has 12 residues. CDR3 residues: CASSPTGGEQYF. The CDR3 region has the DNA TGTGCCAGCAGTCCCACAGGCGGCGAGCAGTACTTC.

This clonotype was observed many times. The CDR3 spells CASSETSAVTGELFF. The CDR3 DNA is TGTGCCAGCAGTGAGACTAGCGCAGTCACCGGGGAGCTGTTTTTT. V gene TRBV2 combines with J gene TRBJ2-2; TRBD2 agrees at 8 bases. Trimming removed 3 bases from V and 4 bases from J; junction bases left unmatched: 4. The length of the CDR3 is 15 residues. Germline CDR1 reads SNHLY; CDR2 reads FYNNEI.

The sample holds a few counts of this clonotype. In nucleotides, the CDR3 is TGCAGTGCTATCGGACTAAGGCAGCAATTTTCTAATGAGCAGTTCTTC. Its protein product is CSAIGLRQQFSNEQFF. The chain joins TRBV20-1 to TRBJ2-1; D may be TRBD2 (6 bases). Germline V lookup: CDR1 DFQATT, CDR2 SNEGSKA (reference sequence). V lost 4 bases, J lost 7 bases, and 23 bases lay in between. The CDR3 loop spans 16 amino acids.

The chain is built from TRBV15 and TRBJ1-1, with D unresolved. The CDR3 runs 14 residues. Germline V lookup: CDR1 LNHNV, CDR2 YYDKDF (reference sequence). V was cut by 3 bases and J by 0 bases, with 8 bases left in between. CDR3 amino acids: CATSSGPMNTEAFF. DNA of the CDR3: TGTGCCACCAGCAGCGGACCGATGAACACTGAAGCTTTCTTT.

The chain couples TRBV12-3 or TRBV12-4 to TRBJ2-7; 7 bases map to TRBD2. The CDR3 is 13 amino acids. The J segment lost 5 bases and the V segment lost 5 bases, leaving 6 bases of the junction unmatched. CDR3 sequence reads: CASSRAGANEQYV. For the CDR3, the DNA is TGTGCCAGCAGTAGGGCGGGAGCCAACGAGCAGTACGTC.